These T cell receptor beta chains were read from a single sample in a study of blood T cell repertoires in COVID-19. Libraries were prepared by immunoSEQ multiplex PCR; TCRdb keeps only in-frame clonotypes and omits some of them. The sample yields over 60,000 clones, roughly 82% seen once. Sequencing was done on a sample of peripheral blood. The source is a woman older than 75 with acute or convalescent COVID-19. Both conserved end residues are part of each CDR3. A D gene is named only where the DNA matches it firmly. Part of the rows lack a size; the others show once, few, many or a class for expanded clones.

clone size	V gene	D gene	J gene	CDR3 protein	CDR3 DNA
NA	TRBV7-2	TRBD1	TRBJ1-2	CASSLGRGHGYTF	TGTGCCAGCAGCTTAGGTAGGGGGCATGGCTACACCTTC
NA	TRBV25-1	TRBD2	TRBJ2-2	CASRTSGRETGELFF	TGTGCCAGCAGGACTAGCGGGAGGGAGACCGGGGAGCTGTTTTTT
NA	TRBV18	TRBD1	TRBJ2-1	CASSPPWTGPSREQFF	TGTGCCAGCTCACCACCATGGACAGGCCCATCTAGGGAGCAGTTCTTC
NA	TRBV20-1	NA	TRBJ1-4	CSAREGPKLFF	TGCAGTGCTAGAGAGGGCCCAAAACTGTTTTTT
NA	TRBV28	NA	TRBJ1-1	CASSSTGMENTEAFF	TGTGCCAGCAGCTCCACAGGGATGGAGAACACTGAAGCTTTCTTT
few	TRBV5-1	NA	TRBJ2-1	CASSSFGSGLSSYNEQFF	TGCGCCAGCAGCTCCTTCGGCAGCGGGCTGAGCTCCTACAATGAGCAGTTCTTC
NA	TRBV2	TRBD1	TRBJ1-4	CASREDRGTEKLFF	TGTGCCAGCAGGGAGGACAGGGGGACTGAAAAACTGTTTTTT
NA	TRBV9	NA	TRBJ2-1	CASSLELAYEQFF	TGTGCCAGCAGCCTCGAACTAGCCTATGAGCAGTTCTTC
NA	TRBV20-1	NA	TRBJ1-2	CSASYYGYTF	TGCAGTGCAAGCTACTATGGCTACACCTTC
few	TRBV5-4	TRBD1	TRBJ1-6	CASSRMPGQVVSPLHF	TGTGCCAGCAGCAGGATGCCGGGACAGGTTGTTTCACCCCTCCACTTT
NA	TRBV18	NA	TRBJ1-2	CASSPFDRPYDGYTF	TGTGCCAGCTCACCATTCGACAGGCCTTACGATGGCTACACCTTC
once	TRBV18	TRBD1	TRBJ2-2	CASSPIDRGRNTGELFF	TGTGCCAGCTCACCAATTGACAGGGGGCGAAACACCGGGGAGCTGTTTTTT
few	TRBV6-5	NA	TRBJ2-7	CASTSGSAYEQYF	TGTGCCAGCACCTCCGGGAGCGCCTACGAGCAGTACTTC
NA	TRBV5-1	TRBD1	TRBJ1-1	CASRGHTEAFF	TGTGCTTCCAGGGGGCACACTGAAGCTTTCTTT
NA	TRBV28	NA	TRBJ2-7	CASSSQGGPTYEQYF	TGTGCCAGCAGCTCTCAGGGAGGCCCTACCTACGAGCAGTACTTC
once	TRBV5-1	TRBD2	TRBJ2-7	CASSLSGTSYEQYF	TGCGCCAGCAGCCTGAGCGGGACCTCCTACGAGCAGTACTTC